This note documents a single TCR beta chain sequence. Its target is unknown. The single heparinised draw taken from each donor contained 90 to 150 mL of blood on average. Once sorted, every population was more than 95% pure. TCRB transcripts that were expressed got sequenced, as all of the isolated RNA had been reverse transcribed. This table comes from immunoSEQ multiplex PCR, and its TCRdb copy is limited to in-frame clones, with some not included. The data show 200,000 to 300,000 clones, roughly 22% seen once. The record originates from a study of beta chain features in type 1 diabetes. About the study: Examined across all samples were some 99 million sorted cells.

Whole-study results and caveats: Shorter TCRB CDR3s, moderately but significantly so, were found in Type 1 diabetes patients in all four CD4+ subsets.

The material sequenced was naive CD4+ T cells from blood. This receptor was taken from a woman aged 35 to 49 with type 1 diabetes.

The CDR3 DNA sequence: TGTGCCAGCTCACCAGCAGGGGTTGAACAGCCCCAGCATTTT. Translation: CASSPAGVEQPQHF. The chain joins TRBV18 to TRBJ1-5, with TRBD1 as a possible D gene (6 bases). The germline V gene encodes CDR1 KGHSH and CDR2 LQKENI. The V end lost 2 bases, the J end lost 7 bases, and 12 bases lay between the germline ends. The CDR3 is 14 residues long.